This record concerns one T cell receptor (beta chain) sequence. As yet, its antigen is unknown. Noted time point: newly diagnosed GD, antithyroid drugs for less than 3 months. PBMC RNA was the source of the TCR library. This sample is drawn from a study of regulatory T cells in long-lasting Graves disease. Study findings and constraints: The study found persistent patients shared more public clonotypes (2,741) than new patients (nearly 1,000).

Arm-PCR of CDR3 regions and iRepertoire HTBI primers were the basis on which TCR beta libraries were built. TCRdb used MiXCR to reprocess the multiplex PCR reads, holding one entry per CDR3 protein. The table lists about 440,000 distinct CDR3 sequences, around 15% of them singletons. CDR1 and CDR2 (germline): MNHEY, SMNVEV (reference sequence). V was clipped by 3 bases and J by 11 bases, with 8 bases between them. This CDR3 comprises 11 residues. This sample also appeared in a second study, on T cells in Graves' hyperthyroidism and ophthalmopathy.

The J gene is TRBJ1-5, the V gene TRBV27; tentative D call: TRBD1 (5 bases). This receptor was obtained from a woman aged 30 to 39 with Graves disease. This specimen consisted of peripheral blood mononuclear cells (PBMCs), obtained at new diagnosis, from a patient treated with antithyroid drugs. The CDR3 DNA is TGTGCCAGCAGTTTGGGGCAGGCCCAGCATTTT. Translation gives CASSLGQAQHF.